Each of the 6 T cell receptor beta chains below was sequenced from the same sample in a study of OX40 agonist ivuxolimab in advanced cancers. The protocol was immunoSEQ multiplex PCR, while the TCRdb copy is restricted to in-frame clones and leaves out a portion. The sample has around 50,000 clones, about 88% seen once. The sample in question was CD4+ or CD8+ T cells sorted from blood, obtained in a trial of the OX40 agonist ivuxolimab. All receptors derive from an adult with an advanced solid tumor such as melanoma, head and neck, liver or kidney cancer.

The chain has TRBV29-1 and TRBJ2-5; TRBD1 is a possible D gene (5 bases). The CDR3 has 13 residues. Trimming stripped 3 bases from V and 5 bases from J, with 13 bases between. Germline CDR1 and CDR2: SQVTM and ANQGSEA. The CDR3 loop reads CSVDPAGPETQYF. In nucleotides, the CDR3 is TGCAGCGTTGACCCAGCAGGGCCCGAGACCCAGTACTTC.

The chain joins TRBV21-1 to TRBJ2-6; the D call TRBD2 from the table was never checked on the DNA. TRBV21-1 is labeled a pseudogene. CDR3 length: 23 residues. CDR3 in DNA: TGTGCCAGCAGCGGTGGTACCTTGGACCCCGGACTAGCGGAATGCTCTGGGGCCAACGTCCTGACTTTC. This gives the protein CASSGGTLDPGLAECSGANVLTF.

CDR3 bases: TGCGCCAGCAGCTCTAATCGGGCGCCATACAATGAGCAGTTCTTC. This codes for CASSSNRAPYNEQFF. This chain uses TRBV5-1 with TRBJ2-1; unclear D gene. Germline assignment: CDR1 SGHRS and CDR2 YFSETQ. V was pared by 3 bases and J by 4 bases, with 14 bases between. The CDR3 totals 15 residues.

The gene calls are TRBV11-2 and TRBJ2-3; no reliable D call. The V end lost 1 base, the J end lost 2 bases, and 7 bases lay between the germline ends. From germline, CDR1 is SGHAT and CDR2 FQNNGV. The length of the CDR3 is 14 residues. CDR3 sequence (DNA): TGTGCCAGCAGCTTAGGAAGTTTCACAGATACGCAGTATTTT. It yields the protein CASSLGSFTDTQYF.

The CDR3 protein is CASSPDMAEEAFF. The DNA of the CDR3 is TGTGCCAGCTCACCAGACATGGCCGAGGAAGCTTTCTTT. The chain employs TRBV18 and TRBJ1-1; D is undetermined. Between the trimmed V and J ends, which lost 2 bases and 8 bases, there was a span of 12 bases. CDR3 length: 13 amino acids. The germline gives CDR1 KGHSH, CDR2 LQKENI.

The V gene is TRBV15, the J gene TRBJ1-2; D gene uncertain. The germline V gene has CDR1 LNHNV and CDR2 YYDKDF (reference sequence). Trimming shortened V by 0 bases and J by 4 bases, and 3 bases separated the two germline ends. The CDR3 has 12 amino acids. Here the CDR3 reads CATSRDVYGYTF. CDR3 coding DNA: TGTGCCACCAGCAGAGATGTCTATGGCTACACCTTC.